Sequencing of this T cell receptor beta chain was carried out in a study of cytomegalovirus exposure and HLA in healthy donors. Study details: Earlier work reported approximately 110 million unique TCR beta sequences from some 170 million T cells. Findings and limits, study-wide: HLA allele associations emerged for 15,000 to 20,000 TCR beta sequences in a later analysis, at 0.05 false discovery rate. For cytomegalovirus status, the classifier reportedly gave diagnoses with high specificity and sensitivity. A previous analysis found most TCR beta V segments productive roughly 87% or roughly 30% of the time.

On this clone itself: Its target is not known.

This CDR3 spans 13 amino acids. V was clipped by 4 bases and J by 1 base, with 10 bases between them. Per germline, CDR1 GTSNPN and CDR2 SVGIG (reference sequence). In the PCR, 60 Vbeta and 13 Jbeta primers were used. The method was immunoSEQ multiplex PCR; TCRdb's version includes in-frame clones alone and lacks a portion of them. This listing includes about 200,000 clones. This rearrangement joins TRBV30 to TRBJ1-1, with TRBD1 as a possible D gene (5 bases). This TCR was recovered from a girl aged 2 to 10 in good health and CMV-seropositive. Sequencing was performed on PBMCs. The CDR3 spells CAWTREGNTEAFF. CDR3 in DNA: TGTGCCTGGACCAGGGAGGGGAACACTGAAGCTTTCTTT.